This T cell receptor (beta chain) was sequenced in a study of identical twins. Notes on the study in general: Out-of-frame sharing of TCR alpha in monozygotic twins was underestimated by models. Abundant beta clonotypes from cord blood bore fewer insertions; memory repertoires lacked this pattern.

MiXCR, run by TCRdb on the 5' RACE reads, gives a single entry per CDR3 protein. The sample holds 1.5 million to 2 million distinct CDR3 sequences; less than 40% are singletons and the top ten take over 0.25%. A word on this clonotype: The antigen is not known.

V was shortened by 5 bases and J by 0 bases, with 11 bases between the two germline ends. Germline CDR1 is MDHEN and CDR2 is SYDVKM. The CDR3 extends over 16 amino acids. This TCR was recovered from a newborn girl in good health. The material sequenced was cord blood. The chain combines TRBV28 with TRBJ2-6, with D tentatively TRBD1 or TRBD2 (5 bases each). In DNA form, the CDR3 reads TGTGCCAGCAGTCGGGGACGGAACTCTGGGGCCAACGTCCTGACTTTC. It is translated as CASSRGRNSGANVLTF.